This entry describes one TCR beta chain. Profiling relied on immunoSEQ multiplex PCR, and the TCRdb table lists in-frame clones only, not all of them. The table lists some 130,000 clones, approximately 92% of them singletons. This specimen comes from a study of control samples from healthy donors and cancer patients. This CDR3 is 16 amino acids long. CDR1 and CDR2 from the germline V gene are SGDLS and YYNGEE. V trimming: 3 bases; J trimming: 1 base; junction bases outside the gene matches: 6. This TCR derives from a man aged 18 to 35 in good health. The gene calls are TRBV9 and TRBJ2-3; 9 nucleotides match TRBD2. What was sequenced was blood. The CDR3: CASSADSGGRTDTQYF. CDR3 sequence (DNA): TGTGCCAGCAGCGCCGATAGCGGGGGACGCACAGATACGCAGTATTTT.